The rows below give T cell receptor beta chains drawn from one sample of a study of T cell responses to AZD1222 COVID-19 vaccine. Using immunoSEQ multiplex PCR, the repertoire was profiled, and TCRdb retains in-frame clones only, with some absent. The top ten hold 1.7% of the sample, which has about 210,000 clones, roughly 94% seen once. Sequenced material: peripheral blood, taken 28 days after the second dose of the MenACWY control vaccine. The receptors come from an adult who received the MenACWY meningococcal vaccine as a control. CDR3s include the opening cysteine and the closing phenylalanine or tryptophan. The D gene is left open where the match is weak. Clone size appears in some rows only: once, few, many, or a class for an expanded clone.

J: TRBJ1-1
size: .
V: TRBV28
D: .
CDR3: CASSLPGMNTEAFF
DNA: TGTGCCAGCAGTTTACCAGGGATGAACACTGAAGCTTTCTTT

J: TRBJ1-5
size: .
V: TRBV11-2
D: .
CDR3: CASSLGVGGVEPQHF
DNA: TGTGCCAGCAGCTTAGGGGTGGGGGGCGTAGAGCCCCAGCATTTT

J: TRBJ2-1
size: .
V: TRBV6-2/TRBV6-3
D: TRBD2
CDR3: CASTYSRGGLENEQFF
DNA: TGTGCCAGCACTTATTCGCGGGGGGGCCTTGAGAATGAGCAGTTCTTC

J: TRBJ2-5
size: .
V: TRBV6-6
D: .
CDR3: CASSYPRESGETQYF
DNA: TGTGCCAGCAGTTACCCCCGGGAGTCAGGGGAGACCCAGTACTTC

J: TRBJ2-1
size: .
V: TRBV7-2
D: .
CDR3: CASRPFNLDEQFF
DNA: TGTGCCAGCAGGCCTTTCAACCTCGATGAGCAGTTCTTC

J: TRBJ1-1
size: few
V: TRBV5-1
D: .
CDR3: CASNGNTEAFF
DNA: TGCGCCAGCAACGGGAATACTGAAGCTTTCTTT

J: TRBJ2-3
size: .
V: TRBV6-5
D: .
CDR3: CASSPLHGSDTQYF
DNA: TGTGCCAGCAGTCCCCTCCATGGGTCAGATACGCAGTATTTT

J: TRBJ1-5
size: .
V: TRBV30
D: .
CDR3: CAWSGSDSNQPQHF
DNA: TGTGCCTGGAGCGGATCGGATAGCAATCAGCCCCAGCATTTT

J: TRBJ2-3
size: .
V: TRBV7-3
D: .
CDR3: CASSRDPTSTDTQYF
DNA: TGTGCCAGCTCGAGGGACCCTACTAGCACAGATACGCAGTATTTT

J: TRBJ1-2
size: .
V: TRBV6-1
D: .
CDR3: CASSEISSYGYTF
DNA: TGTGCCAGCAGTGAAATATCCTCCTATGGCTACACCTTC

J: TRBJ2-4
size: .
V: TRBV3-1/TRBV3-2
D: .
CDR3: CASSPTLLQTKNIQYF
DNA: TGTGCCAGCAGTCCTACCCTCCTTCAAACCAAAAACATTCAGTACTTC

J: TRBJ1-5
size: once
V: TRBV24-1
D: .
CDR3: CATSDGQGLSSNQPQHF
DNA: TGTGCCACCAGTGATGGGCAGGGCTTATCGAGCAATCAGCCCCAGCATTTT

J: TRBJ1-2
size: .
V: TRBV19
D: TRBD1
CDR3: CASRGQNNYGYTF
DNA: TGTGCCAGTAGGGGACAGAATAACTATGGCTACACCTTC

J: TRBJ2-3
size: .
V: TRBV6-2/TRBV6-3
D: .
CDR3: CASSYSGSRSTDTQYF
DNA: TGTGCCAGCAGTTACTCGGGTAGCAGGAGCACAGATACGCAGTATTTT

J: TRBJ2-2
size: .
V: TRBV27
D: TRBD1
CDR3: CASSWTGKQAGELFF
DNA: TGTGCCAGCAGTTGGACAGGGAAGCAAGCCGGGGAGCTGTTTTTT

J: TRBJ1-4
size: .
V: TRBV4-1
D: TRBD1
CDR3: CASSKPGTAFEKLFF
DNA: TGCGCCAGCAGCAAACCCGGGACAGCATTTGAAAAACTGTTTTTT

J: TRBJ2-2
size: .
V: TRBV9
D: .
CDR3: CASSVDTTGELFF
DNA: TGTGCCAGCAGCGTAGATACCACCGGGGAGCTGTTTTTT

J: TRBJ2-2
size: .
V: TRBV29-1
D: .
CDR3: CSVPTETGELFF
DNA: TGCAGCGTACCAACAGAGACCGGGGAGCTGTTTTTT

J: TRBJ2-2
size: .
V: TRBV5-4
D: .
CDR3: CASSLGGRGDTGELFF
DNA: TGTGCCAGCAGCTTGGGGGGGCGCGGGGACACCGGGGAGCTGTTTTTT

J: TRBJ2-1
size: .
V: TRBV5-1
D: TRBD2
CDR3: CASSPTSGSNNEQFF
DNA: TGCGCCAGCAGCCCAACTAGCGGGAGTAACAATGAGCAGTTCTTC

J: TRBJ1-6
size: .
V: TRBV4-3
D: .
CDR3: CASSQDFAPSSYNSPLHF
DNA: TGCGCCAGCAGCCAAGATTTTGCGCCCAGCTCCTATAATTCACCCCTCCACTTT

J: TRBJ2-1
size: .
V: TRBV7-8
D: TRBD2
CDR3: CASSPTSGGAGEQFF
DNA: TGTGCCAGCAGCCCGACTAGCGGGGGGGCCGGTGAGCAGTTCTTC

J: TRBJ2-3
size: .
V: TRBV24-1
D: TRBD2
CDR3: CATSRGRGGRTDTQYF
DNA: TGTGCCACCAGTCGGGGGCGGGGGGGCCGCACAGATACGCAGTATTTT

J: TRBJ1-1
size: once
V: TRBV7-9
D: .
CDR3: CASSLAPQGTGTEAFF
DNA: TGTGCCAGCAGCTTAGCGCCTCAGGGCACGGGCACTGAAGCTTTCTTT

J: TRBJ2-1
size: once
V: TRBV11-3
D: TRBD1
CDR3: CASSPGTGQSSYNEQFF
DNA: TGTGCCAGCAGCCCCGGGACAGGCCAAAGCTCCTACAATGAGCAGTTCTTC

J: TRBJ2-7
size: .
V: TRBV4-2
D: TRBD2
CDR3: CASSQDFSSGGYEQYF
DNA: TGTGCCAGCAGCCAAGATTTTTCTAGCGGAGGGTACGAGCAGTACTTC

J: TRBJ2-3
size: .
V: TRBV5-4
D: TRBD2
CDR3: CASSPGLAGADTQYF
DNA: TGTGCCAGCAGCCCGGGACTAGCGGGAGCAGATACGCAGTATTTT

J: TRBJ2-5
size: .
V: TRBV7-2
D: TRBD1
CDR3: CASSLAGQGGETQYF
DNA: TGTGCCAGCAGCTTAGCGGGACAGGGGGGAGAGACCCAGTACTTC

J: TRBJ2-1
size: .
V: TRBV28
D: .
CDR3: CASRGVYNEQFF
DNA: TGTGCCAGCAGGGGGGTATACAATGAGCAGTTCTTC

J: TRBJ1-5
size: .
V: TRBV30
D: TRBD1
CDR3: CAWSPWTGNNQPQHF
DNA: TGTGCCTGGAGTCCCTGGACAGGCAACAATCAGCCCCAGCATTTT

J: TRBJ1-1
size: .
V: TRBV30
D: .
CDR3: CAWRGTGLNTEAFF
DNA: TGTGCCTGGAGGGGGACTGGATTGAACACTGAAGCTTTCTTT

J: TRBJ2-7
size: .
V: TRBV11-2
D: .
CDR3: CASSPDSYEQYF
DNA: TGTGCCAGCAGCCCGGACAGCTACGAGCAGTACTTC

J: TRBJ2-1
size: once
V: TRBV7-2
D: TRBD2
CDR3: CASGPAGGPGNEQFF
DNA: TGTGCCAGCGGCCCCGCGGGAGGGCCCGGCAATGAGCAGTTCTTC

J: TRBJ2-1
size: .
V: TRBV6-5
D: .
CDR3: CASRETGSSYNEQFF
DNA: TGTGCCAGCAGGGAGACTGGAAGCTCCTACAATGAGCAGTTCTTC

J: TRBJ2-2
size: few
V: TRBV19
D: .
CDR3: CASSHRSPGELFF
DNA: TGTGCCAGTAGCCACCGGTCCCCCGGGGAGCTGTTTTTT

J: TRBJ2-1
size: .
V: TRBV2
D: .
CDR3: CASRRVGALYNEQFF
DNA: TGTGCCAGCAGACGGGTAGGGGCCTTATACAATGAGCAGTTCTTC

J: TRBJ1-1
size: .
V: TRBV7-9
D: TRBD1
CDR3: CASSLDGQGVSGTEAFF
DNA: TGTGCCAGCAGCTTAGACGGACAGGGGGTGAGTGGCACTGAAGCTTTCTTT

J: TRBJ1-5
size: .
V: TRBV6-6
D: .
CDR3: CASSYLADSNQPQHF
DNA: TGTGCCAGCAGTTACCTGGCGGATAGCAATCAGCCCCAGCATTTT

J: TRBJ1-6
size: .
V: TRBV12-3/TRBV12-4
D: .
CDR3: CASSYGFNSPLHF
DNA: TGTGCCAGCAGTTACGGGTTCAATTCACCCCTCCACTTT

J: TRBJ2-7
size: .
V: TRBV7-2
D: .
CDR3: CASSLVPGGNLHEQYF
DNA: TGTGCCAGCAGCTTAGTTCCCGGAGGGAACCTCCACGAGCAGTACTTC

J: TRBJ2-7
size: .
V: TRBV28
D: TRBD1
CDR3: CASSLSTGQGRYEQYF
DNA: TGTGCCAGCAGTTTATCGACCGGACAGGGGCGATACGAGCAGTACTTC

J: TRBJ1-2
size: .
V: TRBV21-1
D: .
CDR3: CASSPENGGQGSYGYTF
DNA: TGTGCCAGCAGTCCCGAGAACGGGGGACAGGGGTCATATGGCTACACCTTC

J: TRBJ1-1
size: .
V: TRBV28
D: TRBD1
CDR3: CASSSPGQHTEAFF
DNA: TGTGCCAGCAGTTCTCCGGGACAGCACACTGAAGCTTTCTTT